The source of this TCR beta chain is a study of blood T cell repertoires in COVID-19. Study at large: The study drew acute and convalescent COVID-19 samples from the United States, Italy and Spain. T cells, B-cell-depleted T cells, or PBMCs provided the cDNA or gDNA that served as material.

This CDR3 is built from 14 residues. Looked up from germline, CDR1 is SGHNT and CDR2 is YENEEA. J gave up 3 bases and V 7 bases, and 9 bases lay outside the gene matches. In the authors' workflow: Scientists estimated how many nucleated cells there were by amplifying reference gene primers. Assay: immunoSEQ multiplex PCR; the TCRdb copy retains only in-frame clones and omits some. The DNA gave D and trimming, while V, J and clone size come from that table. Of fewer than 65,000 clones in the sample, 70% to 85% were seen once. The chain has TRBV11-3 and TRBJ2-7, with TRBD1 matching over 7 bases. Sequencing was carried out using peripheral blood. The sequence came from a man between 65 and 79 years old with acute or convalescent COVID-19. The CDR3 region is CASTPGTDIYEQYF. CDR3 nucleotide sequence: TGTGCCAGCACCCCTGGGACAGACATCTACGAGCAGTACTTC. The complete variable domain, with remaining parts taken from reference TRBV11-3 and TRBJ2-7, reads EAGVVQSPRYKIIEKKQPVAFWCNPISGHNTLYWYLQNLGQGPELLIRYENEEAVDDSQLPKDRFSAERLKGVDSTLKIQPAELGDSAVYLCASTPGTDIYEQYFGPGTRLTVT.